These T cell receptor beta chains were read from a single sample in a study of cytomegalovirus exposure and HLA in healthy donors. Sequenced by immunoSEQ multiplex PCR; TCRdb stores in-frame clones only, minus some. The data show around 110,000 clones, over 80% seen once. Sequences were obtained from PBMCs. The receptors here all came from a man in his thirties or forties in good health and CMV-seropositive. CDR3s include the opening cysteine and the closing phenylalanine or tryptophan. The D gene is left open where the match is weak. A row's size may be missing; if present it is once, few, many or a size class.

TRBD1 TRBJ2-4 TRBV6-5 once CASRTGLENSQYF TGTGCCAGCAGGACAGGGTTGGAAAACAGTCAGTACTTC
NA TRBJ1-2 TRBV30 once CAWSGMRDFRLGNGYTF TGTGCCTGGAGTGGAATGAGGGACTTTCGCCTAGGGAATGGCTACACCTTC
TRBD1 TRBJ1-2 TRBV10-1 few CASRDRGRGGYTF TGCGCCAGCAGAGACAGGGGGCGTGGGGGCTACACCTTC
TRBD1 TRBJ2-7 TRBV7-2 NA CASSWGQGLYEQYF TGTGCCAGCAGCTGGGGACAGGGACTCTACGAGCAGTACTTC
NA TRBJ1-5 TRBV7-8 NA CASSPPGHYSNQPQHF TGTGCCAGCAGTCCTCCGGGACACTATAGCAATCAGCCCCAGCATTTT
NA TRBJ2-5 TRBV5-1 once CASSLDLSQETQYF TGCGCCAGCAGCTTGGATTTGAGTCAAGAGACCCAGTACTTC
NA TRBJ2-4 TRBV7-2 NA CASSLINSQYF TGTGCCAGCAGCCTAATAAACAGTCAGTACTTC
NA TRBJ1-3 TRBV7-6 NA CASSVGSRIAGNTIYF TGTGCCAGCAGCGTAGGGAGTCGAATAGCTGGAAACACCATATATTTT
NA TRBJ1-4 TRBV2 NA CASSEQGVEKLFF TGTGCCAGCAGTGAACAGGGCGTAGAAAAACTGTTTTTT
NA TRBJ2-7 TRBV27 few CASSPMNTRSYEQYF TGTGCCAGCAGTCCGATGAACACCCGATCCTACGAGCAGTACTTC
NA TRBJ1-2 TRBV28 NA CASSIETGGYNYGYTF TGTGCCAGCAGCATCGAGACAGGCGGGTATAACTATGGCTACACCTTC
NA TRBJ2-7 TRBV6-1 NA CASSEESAGQREQYF TGTGCCAGCAGTGAAGAATCCGCGGGGCAGCGCGAGCAGTACTTC
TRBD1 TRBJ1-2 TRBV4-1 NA CASSQGRGQRNYGYTF TGCGCCAGCAGCCAGGGGCGGGGACAGCGGAACTATGGCTACACCTTC
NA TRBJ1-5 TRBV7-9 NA CASSLAMAGNQPQHF TGTGCCAGCAGCTTAGCAATGGCAGGTAATCAGCCCCAGCATTTT
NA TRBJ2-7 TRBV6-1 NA CVSSEPSRPPYEQYF TGTGTCAGCAGTGAACCTTCCAGGCCTCCCTACGAGCAGTACTTC
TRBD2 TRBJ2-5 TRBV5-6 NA CASSSRERNYF TGTGCCAGCAGCTCGCGGGAGAGAAACTACTTC
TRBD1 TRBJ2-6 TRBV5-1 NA CASSPRPSGQGSAGANVLTF TGCGCCAGCAGCCCCCGACCCTCGGGACAGGGGAGTGCTGGGGCCAACGTCCTGACTTTC
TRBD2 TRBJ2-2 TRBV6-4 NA CAPRKGLAGFRELFF TGTGCCCCCCGTAAGGGACTAGCGGGGTTTAGGGAGCTGTTTTTT
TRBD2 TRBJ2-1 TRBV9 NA CASSPGGGAYNEQFF TGTGCCAGCAGCCCGGGCGGGGGGGCCTACAATGAGCAGTTCTTC
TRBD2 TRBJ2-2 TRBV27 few CASSSPGLAPNTGELFF TGTGCCAGCAGTTCGCCTGGACTAGCCCCAAACACCGGGGAGCTGTTTTTT
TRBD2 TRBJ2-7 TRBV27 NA CASSLSSGGLYEQYF TGTGCCAGCAGTTTGTCTAGCGGGGGTCTATACGAGCAGTACTTC
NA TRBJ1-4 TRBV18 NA CASSPATGPTNEKLFF TGTGCCAGCTCACCAGCGACAGGTCCAACTAATGAAAAACTGTTTTTT
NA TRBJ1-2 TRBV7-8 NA CASSLRGGEGYTF TGTGCCAGCAGCTTACGGGGGGGAGAGGGCTACACCTTC
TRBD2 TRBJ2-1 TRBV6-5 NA CASSLLRGGFGEQFF TGTGCCAGCAGTCTTTTGCGGGGGGGCTTCGGTGAGCAGTTCTTC
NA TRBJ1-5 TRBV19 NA CASIGGRGQHF TGTGCCAGTATTGGTGGGAGGGGGCAGCATTTT
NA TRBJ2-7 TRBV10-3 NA CAISEGRYEQYF TGTGCCATCAGTGAGGGGCGCTACGAGCAGTACTTC
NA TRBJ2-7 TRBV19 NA CATARSSSSYEQYF TGTGCCACCGCTCGTAGTTCGAGCTCCTACGAGCAGTACTTC
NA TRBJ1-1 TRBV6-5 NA CASSYSRYKNTEAFF TGTGCCAGCAGTTACTCGAGGTATAAGAACACTGAAGCTTTCTTT
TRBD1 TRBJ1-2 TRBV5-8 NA CASSYDRAWSGYTF TGTGCCAGCAGTTACGACAGGGCTTGGTCTGGCTACACCTTC
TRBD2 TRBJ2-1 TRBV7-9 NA CASSSGLANEQFF TGTGCCAGCAGCTCCGGACTAGCCAATGAGCAGTTCTTC
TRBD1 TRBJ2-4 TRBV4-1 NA CASSQERGRAKNSQYF TGCGCCAGCAGCCAAGAAAGGGGGCGCGCCAAAAACAGTCAGTACTTC
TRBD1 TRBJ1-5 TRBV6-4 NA CASSERDREGDRLRPQHF TGTGCCAGCAGTGAGCGGGACAGGGAGGGCGATCGTTTACGGCCCCAGCATTTT
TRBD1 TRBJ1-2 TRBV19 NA CASSIARSRTGNGYTF TGTGCCAGTAGTATTGCCCGGTCCCGGACAGGGAATGGCTACACCTTC
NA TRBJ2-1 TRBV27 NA CASSLMRGGANEQFF TGTGCCAGCAGTTTAATGCGTGGGGGGGCCAATGAGCAGTTCTTC
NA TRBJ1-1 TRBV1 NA CTSSQTGKVNTEAFF TGCACCAGCAGCCAAACAGGGAAAGTGAACACTGAAGCTTTCTTT
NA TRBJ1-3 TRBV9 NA CASSVSTDSLVSGNTIYF TGTGCCAGCAGCGTTTCGACAGACAGCCTAGTCTCTGGAAACACCATATATTTT
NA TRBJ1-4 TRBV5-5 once CASSAVGQEGEKLFF TGTGCCAGCAGCGCTGTAGGCCAAGAGGGTGAAAAACTGTTTTTT
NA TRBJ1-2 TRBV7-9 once CASSSLEYGYTF TGTGCCAGCAGCTCCCTCGAGTATGGCTACACCTTC
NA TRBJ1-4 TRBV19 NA CASSNHQTATNEKLFF TGTGCCAGTAGTAACCATCAGACAGCAACTAATGAAAAACTGTTTTTT
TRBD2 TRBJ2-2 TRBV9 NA CASSVAPGLAGGSGGELFF TGTGCCAGCAGCGTAGCTCCCGGACTAGCGGGGGGTTCGGGCGGGGAGCTGTTTTTT
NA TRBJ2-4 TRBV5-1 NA CASRKEGNIQYF TGCGCCAGCAGGAAGGAGGGAAACATTCAGTACTTC
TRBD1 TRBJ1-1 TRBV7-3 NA CASSLPGGTEAFF TGTGCCAGCAGCTTACCAGGGGGCACTGAAGCTTTCTTT
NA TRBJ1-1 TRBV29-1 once CSVAHRLNTEAFF TGCAGCGTGGCCCACAGGCTAAACACTGAAGCTTTCTTT
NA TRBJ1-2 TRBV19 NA CASSIDPMLGDGYTF TGTGCCAGTAGTATAGATCCAATGCTAGGAGATGGCTACACCTTC